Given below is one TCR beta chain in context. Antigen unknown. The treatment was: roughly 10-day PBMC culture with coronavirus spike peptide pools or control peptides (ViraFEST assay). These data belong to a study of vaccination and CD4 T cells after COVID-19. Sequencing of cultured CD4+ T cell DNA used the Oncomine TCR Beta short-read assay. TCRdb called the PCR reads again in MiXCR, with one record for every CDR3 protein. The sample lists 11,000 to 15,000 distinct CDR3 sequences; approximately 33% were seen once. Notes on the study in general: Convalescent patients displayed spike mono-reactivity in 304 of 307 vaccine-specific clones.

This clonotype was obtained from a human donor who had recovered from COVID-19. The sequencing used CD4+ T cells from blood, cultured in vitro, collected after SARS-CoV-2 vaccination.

CDR3 amino acids: CASSLRTDYNSPLHF. As DNA, the CDR3 is TGTGCCAGCAGCTTGCGGACAGACTATAATTCACCCCTCCACTTT. The chain employs TRBV7-2 and TRBJ1-6; D is perhaps TRBD1 (6 bases). The ends were cut back, 3 bases at V and 3 bases at J, with 9 bases in the middle. Germline CDR1 SGHTA, CDR2 FQGNSA. This CDR3 spans 15 amino acids.